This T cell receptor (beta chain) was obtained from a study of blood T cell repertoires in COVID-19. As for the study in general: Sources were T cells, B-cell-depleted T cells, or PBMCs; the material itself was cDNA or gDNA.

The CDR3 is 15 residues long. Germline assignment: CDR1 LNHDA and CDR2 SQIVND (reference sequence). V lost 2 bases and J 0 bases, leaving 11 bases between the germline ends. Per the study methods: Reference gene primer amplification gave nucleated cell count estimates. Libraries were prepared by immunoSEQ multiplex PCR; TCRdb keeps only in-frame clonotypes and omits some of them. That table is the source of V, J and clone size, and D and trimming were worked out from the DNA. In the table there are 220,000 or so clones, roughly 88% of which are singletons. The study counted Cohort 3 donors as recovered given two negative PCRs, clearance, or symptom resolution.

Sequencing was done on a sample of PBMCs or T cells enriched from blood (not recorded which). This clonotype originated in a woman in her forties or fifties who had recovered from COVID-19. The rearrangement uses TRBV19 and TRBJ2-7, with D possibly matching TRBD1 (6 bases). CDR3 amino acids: CASSIFQGSSYEQYF. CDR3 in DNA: TGTGCCAGTAGTATATTCCAGGGGAGCTCCTACGAGCAGTACTTC.